One sample yielded the 11 T cell receptor beta chains listed below, sequenced in a study of cytomegalovirus exposure and HLA in healthy donors. The study ran its PCR with 60 Vbeta and 13 Jbeta primers. Repertoires were generated with immunoSEQ multiplex PCR, while TCRdb's copy carries only in-frame clones and drops some. The table lists over 150,000 clones, just under 80% of them singletons. Sample: PBMCs. The receptor source for this set is a woman aged 45-59 years in good health and CMV-seropositive.

The V gene is TRBV2, the J gene TRBJ1-5, with D perhaps matching TRBD1 (6 bases). This CDR3 is 12 amino acids long. Trimming took 8 bases from V and 5 from J, leaving 10 bases between them. The germline V gene has CDR1 SNHLY and CDR2 FYNNEI. Written as DNA, the CDR3 is TGTGCCAGCCACAGGGATGATCAGCCCCAGCATTTT. It codes for CASHRDDQPQHF.

In its sample, this clone was seen once. The chain combines TRBV6-1 with TRBJ2-7; a weak D match, TRBD1 (5 bases). The CDR3 sequence is 13 residues long. V lost 6 bases, J lost 2 bases, and 11 bases lay in between. CDR1 and CDR2 from the germline V gene are MNHNS and SASEGT. The CDR3 nucleotides read TGTGCCAGCAGCCCAAGGGGCCCCTACGAGCAGTACTTC. Translation gives CASSPRGPYEQYF.

As to this clone: The same CDR3 can be traced to other DNA sequences in this sample. This sequence joins TRBV5-1 and TRBJ1-4; 8 bases align to TRBD1. The CDR3 has 13 residues. Germline CDR1 and CDR2: SGHRS and YFSETQ. J lost 8 bases, V lost 0 bases, and 0 bases had no gene match. CDR3 sequence: CASSLGTGEKLFF. CDR3 bases: TGCGCCAGCAGCTTGGGGACAGGGGAAAAACTGTTTTTT.

This clone was seen a single time. The CDR3, as DNA: TGTGCCAGCAGCAATAGCGGTCCCCCCTACGAGCAGTACTTC. Amino acid sequence: CASSNSGPPYEQYF. The V gene is TRBV28, the J gene TRBJ2-7, with a weak D call TRBD2 (6 bases). V lost 6 bases to trimming and J lost 2 bases, with 14 bases between them. The CDR3 extends over 14 amino acids. The germline V gene has CDR1 MDHEN and CDR2 SYDVKM. Drawing the rest from reference TRBV28 and TRBJ2-7, the complete variable domain is DVKVTQSSRYLVKRTGEKVFLECVQDMDHENMFWYRQDPGLGLRLIYFSYDVKMKEKGDIPEGYSVSREKKERFSLILESASTNQTSMYLCASSNSGPPYEQYFGPGTRLTVT.

This CDR3 reads CASNRQGRTGELFF. CDR3 in DNA: TGTGCCAGCAATAGACAGGGGAGGACCGGGGAGCTGTTTTTT. The genes are TRBV2 and TRBJ2-2; 8 bases are shared with TRBD1. Germline CDR1 is SNHLY and CDR2 is FYNNEI. With 7 bases clipped from V and 5 bases from J, the junction kept 6 bases outside the gene matches. The CDR3 spans 14 residues.

This chain connects TRBV4-1 to TRBJ2-1, with a tentative D call TRBD1 (6 bases). Germline V gives CDR1 MGHRA, CDR2 YSYEKL. CDR3 length equals 15 residues. The germline V and J ends were trimmed by 2 bases and 9 bases, with 17 bases remaining between them. The CDR3 coding sequence is TGCGCCAGCAGCCAACCACCCGACAGGTCTCCTGAGCAGTTCTTC. Protein sequence: CASSQPPDRSPEQFF.

The rearrangement uses TRBV6-1 and TRBJ2-7, with D perhaps matching TRBD1 (6 bases). This CDR3 has 11 residues. Deletions cut 10 bases from V and 9 bases from J, with 16 bases between. Germline values: CDR1 MNHNS, CDR2 SASEGT. The CDR3 loop reads CATEQGSRQYF. CDR3 nucleotide sequence: TGTGCCACCGAACAGGGAAGCCGGCAGTACTTC.

This clone was seen more than once but under ten times. The chain recombines TRBV6-1 with TRBJ2-3; a possible D gene is TRBD2 (6 bases). CDR3 size: 14 residues. V was shortened by 2 bases and J by 5 bases, with 11 bases between the two germline ends. The germline CDR1 and CDR2 sequences are MNHNS and SASEGT. In nucleotides, the CDR3 is TGTGCCAGCAGTGAAAGGGACTCACTAGATACGCAGTATTTT. Translation gives CASSERDSLDTQYF.

The rearrangement joins TRBV7-9 to TRBJ1-1; 7 positions agree with TRBD1. This CDR3 has 15 amino acids. Losses at the gene ends were 5 bases for V and 4 bases for J; bases not matched to a gene: 10. Germline V CDR1 and CDR2: SEHNR, FQNEAQ (reference sequence). The CDR3 loop is CASSPNRGGGTEAFF. CDR3 DNA sequence: TGTGCCAGCAGCCCTAACAGGGGAGGAGGCACTGAAGCTTTCTTT. Combining the CDR3 with reference TRBV7-9 and TRBJ1-1 gives the whole variable domain DTGVSQNPRHKITKRGQNVTFRCDPISEHNRLYWYRQTLGQGPEFLTYFQNEAQLEKSRLLSDRFSAERPKGSFSTLEIQRTEQGDSAMYLCASSPNRGGGTEAFFGQGTRLTVV.

V usage is TRBV27 and J usage is TRBJ2-1; D unclear. The CDR3 totals 13 residues. V was shortened by 10 bases and J by 2 bases, with 12 bases between the two germline ends. Looked up from germline, CDR1 is MNHEY and CDR2 is SMNVEV (reference sequence). The CDR3 loop reads CATAGTAYNEQFF. CDR3 coding DNA: TGTGCCACAGCTGGAACAGCCTACAATGAGCAGTTCTTC.

The chain joins TRBV11-2 to TRBJ1-1; 7 positions agree with TRBD1. Germline V gene data show CDR1 as SGHAT and CDR2 as FQNNGV. The J segment lost 5 bases and the V segment lost 6 bases, leaving 6 bases of the junction unmatched. The CDR3 runs 13 residues. The DNA of the CDR3 is TGTGCCAGCAGACAAGACAGGGAGACTGAAGCTTTCTTT. Protein sequence: CASRQDRETEAFF. Full variable domain (remainder filled in from reference TRBV11-2 and TRBJ1-1): EAGVAQSPRYKIIEKRQSVAFWCNPISGHATLYWYQQILGQGPKLLIQFQNNGVVDDSQLPKDRFSAERLKGVDSTLKIQPAKLEDSAVYLCASRQDRETEAFFGQGTRLTVV.